This T cell receptor beta chain was recovered during a study of T-cell memory formation after mild COVID-19. The wider study: The TCR clusters were mostly specific to one donor. Whole-study results and caveats: Some responding clones appeared in pre-infection memory, suggesting cross-reactive memory joined. A second wave expanding day 15 to 37 was CD4+-biased; contracting clones were balanced.

The CDR3 has 13 amino acids. Looked up from germline, CDR1 is SGHRS and CDR2 is YFSETQ. The V and J ends lost 3 bases and 6 bases respectively, with 11 bases between them. Constant-segment primers and 5'RACE yielded cDNA libraries for TCR alpha and TCR beta, each carrying sample barcodes and UMIs. In TCRdb, the 5' RACE reads were re-called with MiXCR into one record per CDR3 protein. This sample has 15,000 or so distinct CDR3 sequences; around 25% occur once, and the top ten carry more than 55%. Concerning this clonotype: Its antigen remains unknown.

The sample taken for sequencing was PBMCs or a T cell subset sorted from them (not recorded which). The sequence came from a man between 18 and 29 years old who had mild COVID-19 (a few samples of this study predate the infection). Cell type and time point are not known. The V call is TRBV5-1, the J call TRBJ2-3, with D tentatively TRBD2 (5 bases). The CDR3 coding sequence is TGCGCCAGCAGCTACGGGGTAGCGGATACGCAGTATTTT. Translation gives CASSYGVADTQYF.